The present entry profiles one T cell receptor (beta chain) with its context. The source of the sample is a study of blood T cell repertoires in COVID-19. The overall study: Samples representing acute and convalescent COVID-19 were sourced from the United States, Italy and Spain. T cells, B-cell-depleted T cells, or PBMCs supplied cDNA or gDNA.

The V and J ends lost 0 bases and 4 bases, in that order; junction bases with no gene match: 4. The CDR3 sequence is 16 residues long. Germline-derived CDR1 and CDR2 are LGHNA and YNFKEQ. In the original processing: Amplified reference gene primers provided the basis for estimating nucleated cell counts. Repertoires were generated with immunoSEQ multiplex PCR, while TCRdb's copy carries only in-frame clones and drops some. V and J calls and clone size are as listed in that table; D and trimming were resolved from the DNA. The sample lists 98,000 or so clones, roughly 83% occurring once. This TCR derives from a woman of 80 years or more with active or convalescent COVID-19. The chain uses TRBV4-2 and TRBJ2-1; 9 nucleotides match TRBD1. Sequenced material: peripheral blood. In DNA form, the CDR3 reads TGTGCCAGCAGCCAAGAAGTACAGGGGGCTTACAATGAGCAGTTCTTC. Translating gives CASSQEVQGAYNEQFF.